Included here is one T cell receptor beta chain sequence, with context. The data were produced by immunoSEQ multiplex PCR, yet TCRdb's version contains in-frame clones alone and is incomplete. The sample comprises 210,000 or so clones, 87% of which are singletons, and approximately 10% rests with the top ten. The data derive from a study of blood T cell repertoires in COVID-19. Participant reports of clinical history set cohort assignment. CDR1 is SGDLS and CDR2 is YYNGEE in the germline V gene. This CDR3 contains 15 residues. Trimming shortened V by 1 base and J by 8 bases, and 18 bases separated the two germline ends.

The sample taken for sequencing was PBMCs or T cells enriched from blood (not recorded which). The TCR comes from a young man who had recovered from COVID-19. This chain joins TRBV9 and TRBJ1-2; D ambiguous. The CDR3 DNA follows: TGTGCCAGCAGCGTAAGTTTGTGGGGAGAGGAGGGCTACACCTTC. Encoded protein: CASSVSLWGEEGYTF.